This T cell receptor beta chain was recorded in a study of glioma-infiltrating T cells after dendritic cell vaccination. Background on the study: Patients received autologous tumor lysate-pulsed dendritic cell vaccination between about 2003 and 2013.

Documented time point: after dendritic cell vaccination, including at tumor progression/relapse. Primers: 60 V beta forward and 13 J beta reverse. Sequencing used immunoSEQ multiplex PCR; TCRdb keeps in-frame clones, though not all of them. The sample includes about 94,000 clones, approximately 80% of them seen just once. Trimming removed 3 bases at V and 1 base at J, with 3 bases between. The germline CDR1 and CDR2 sequences are LNHDA and SQIVND (reference sequence). The CDR3 is 12 residues long. The V and J genes are TRBV19 and TRBJ2-5; D ambiguous. The source of this sequence is a human donor with glioblastoma. The material sequenced was blood, taken after dendritic cell vaccination. CDR3 coding DNA: TGTGCCAGTAGTATCGGCCAAGAGACCCAGTACTTC. Translating it yields CASSIGQETQYF.